The clone carrying this T cell receptor (beta chain) came up once. The data derive from a study of blood T cell repertoires in COVID-19. For the study at large: Italy, Spain and the United States were the sources of the convalescent and acute COVID-19 samples.

V gave up 0 bases and J gave up 1 base, with 7 bases separating them. The CDR3 has 15 amino acids. The germline CDR1 and CDR2 sequences are LNHNV and YYDKDF (reference sequence). In the original workflow: It was from reference gene primer amplification that nucleated cell counts were estimated. TCRdb keeps only in-frame clones here, not all; method: immunoSEQ multiplex PCR. The DNA gave D and trimming, while V, J and clone size come from that table. The sample shows 25,000 to 30,000 clones, about nine tenths of them seen only once. The sequenced sample consisted of peripheral blood. This receptor was obtained from a human donor in a cohort sampled during active COVID-19. The donor label of this sample is uncertain. This chain joins TRBV15 and TRBJ1-3; TRBD1 is a possible D gene (5 bases). CDR3 DNA sequence: TGTGCCACCAGCAGAGATCAGGGATCTGGAAACACCATATATTTT. Encoded protein: CATSRDQGSGNTIYF.